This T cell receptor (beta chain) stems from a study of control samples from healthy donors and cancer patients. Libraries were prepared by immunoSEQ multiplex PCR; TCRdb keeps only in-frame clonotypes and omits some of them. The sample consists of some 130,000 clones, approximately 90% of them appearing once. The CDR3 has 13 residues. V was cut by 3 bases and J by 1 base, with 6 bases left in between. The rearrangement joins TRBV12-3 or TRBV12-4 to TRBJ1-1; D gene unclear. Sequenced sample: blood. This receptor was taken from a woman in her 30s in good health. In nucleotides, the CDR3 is TGTGCCAGCAGTTTCGGCGCGAACACTGAAGCTTTCTTT. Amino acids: CASSFGANTEAFF.